The subject of this entry is one TCR beta chain. TCRdb's copy holds only in-frame clones and misses some; the assay was immunoSEQ multiplex PCR. There are over 80,000 clones in the sample; around 85% occur only once, and around 6% lies in the top ten. These data originate in a study of OX40 agonist ivuxolimab in advanced cancers. V lost 0 bases and J lost 5, with 10 bases in between. Germline V lookup: CDR1 LNHNV, CDR2 YYDKDF (reference sequence). This CDR3 contains 15 residues. The material was CD4+ or CD8+ T cells sorted from blood, obtained in a trial of the OX40 agonist ivuxolimab. This chain joins TRBV15 and TRBJ1-4; D unclear. The sequence derives from an adult with an advanced solid tumor such as melanoma, head and neck, liver or kidney cancer. This CDR3 is CATSRDRWMNEKLFF. CDR3 in DNA: TGTGCCACCAGCAGAGATCGGTGGATGAATGAAAAACTGTTTTTT.